This entry lists 7 T cell receptor beta chains sequenced from one sample in a study of Ad26.COV2.S vaccination and SARS-CoV-2 variants. Profiling relied on immunoSEQ multiplex PCR, and the TCRdb table lists in-frame clones only, not all of them. The sample lists roughly 450,000 clones, 75% to 95% seen once, with less than 15% in the top ten. Described treatment: approximately 18 received Ad26.COV2.S at low or high dose, single or two shots; 5 received placebo; per-sample allocation not given. Repertoires come from day 63 after the first vaccine or placebo injection. Sequences were derived from peripheral blood, sampled in a trial of Ad26.COV2.S vaccine versus placebo. The receptors were sampled from a person between 18 and 59 years old who received the Ad26.COV2.S COVID-19 vaccine or a placebo.

J is TRBJ2-1 and V is TRBV30, with 12 bases matching TRBD2. The CDR3 is 14 residues long. Germline assignment: CDR1 GTSNPN and CDR2 SVGIG (reference sequence). V trimming: 8 bases; J trimming: 3 bases; junction bases outside the gene matches: 5. The CDR3 nucleotides are TGTGCCGGGGGACTAGCGGGTAACTACAATGAGCAGTTCTTC. It is translated as CAGGLAGNYNEQFF.

The CDR3, as DNA: TGTGCCAGCAGCCCCCAGGTGACAGGGGCTGGGGCCAACGTCCTGACTTTC. Translated: CASSPQVTGAGANVLTF. This chain uses TRBV7-2 with TRBJ2-6; 8 bases map to TRBD1. Germline V gene sequence: CDR1 SGHTA, CDR2 FQGNSA. J lost 2 bases, V lost 5 bases, and 8 bases had no gene match. This CDR3 has 17 residues.

The chain uses TRBV28 and TRBJ1-4, with unresolved D. The V gene's germline CDR1 is MDHEN and CDR2 SYDVKM. CDR3 length: 13 residues. The ends were cut back, 8 bases at V and 4 bases at J, with 11 bases in the middle. Here the CDR3 DNA reads TGTGCCAGCCGTCGAGGTTTTAATGAAAAACTGTTTTTT. It yields the protein CASRRGFNEKLFF.

The J gene is TRBJ2-1, the V gene TRBV5-4; 8 positions match TRBD2. With 0 bases clipped from V and 3 bases from J, the junction kept 5 bases outside the gene matches. CDR1 is SGHNT, CDR2 YYREEE, per germline (reference sequence). CDR3 length: 16 residues. CDR3 residues: CASSLGAGTSYNEQFF. The CDR3 bases are TGTGCCAGCAGCTTGGGGGCCGGGACTAGCTACAATGAGCAGTTCTTC.

This sequence joins TRBV7-8 and TRBJ2-1; D tentatively reads TRBD1 or TRBD2 (6 bases each). Per the germline V gene, CDR1 is SGHVS and CDR2 is FQNEAQ. Trimming took 2 bases from V and 4 from J, leaving 21 bases between them. CDR3 length: 18 residues. The CDR3 spells CASSLTGPPRLEYNEQFF. In DNA form, the CDR3 reads TGTGCCAGCAGCTTAACAGGGCCTCCACGACTAGAATACAATGAGCAGTTCTTC.

CDR3 amino acids: CASSPMGLADDNEQFF. CDR3 DNA sequence: TGTGCCAGCAGCCCTATGGGACTAGCGGATGACAATGAGCAGTTCTTC. The chain joins TRBV6-2 or TRBV6-3 to TRBJ2-1; TRBD2 matches 11 bases. The germline V gene has CDR1 MNHEY and CDR2 SVGEGT. This CDR3 spans 16 amino acids. Trimming removed 6 bases from V and 5 bases from J; junction bases left unmatched: 9.

The J gene is TRBJ2-7, the V gene TRBV6-4; 7 nucleotides align to TRBD1. This CDR3 is 17 amino acids long. The V and J ends lost 0 bases and 6 bases, in that order; junction bases with no gene match: 14. Germline assignment: CDR1 MRHNA and CDR2 SNTAGT. The CDR3 DNA reads TGTGCCAGCAGTGACTCAAGACAGGGAAAATACTACTTCGAGCAGTACTTC. Its protein is CASSDSRQGKYYFEQYF.